What follows are 10 T cell receptor beta chains derived from one specimen sequenced in a study of shared clonotypes between healthy human individuals. Assay: immunoSEQ multiplex PCR; the TCRdb copy retains only in-frame clones and omits some. The repertoire holds roughly 1,500,000 clones, with approximately 98.5% as singletons. The sequenced material came from naive CD4+ T cells sorted from blood. Stated subset: CD45RA+ positively selected. All receptors come from a man younger than 45 in good health.

V and J are TRBV20-1 and TRBJ2-5; D is undetermined. Per the germline V gene, CDR1 is DFQATT and CDR2 is SNEGSKA (reference sequence). The V and J ends lost 4 bases and 5 bases respectively, with 8 bases between them. The CDR3 is made up of 11 amino acids. CDR3 loop: CSAIRAETQYF. DNA of the CDR3: TGCAGTGCTATCCGAGCGGAGACCCAGTACTTC.

In its sample, this clone was seen once. This chain joins TRBV19 and TRBJ1-1; D is uncertain. V dropped 4 bases and J dropped 3 bases, with 9 bases sitting between them. The germline gives CDR1 LNHDA, CDR2 SQIVND (reference sequence). The CDR3 contains 13 residues. CDR3 sequence: CASSRGGYTEAFF. Here the CDR3 DNA reads TGTGCCAGTAGTAGGGGAGGGTACACTGAAGCTTTCTTT.

This chain connects TRBV2 to TRBJ1-2, with 9 positions matching TRBD1. CDR3 length equals 15 residues. V dropped 5 bases and J dropped 4; count of bases not matched to a gene: 8. The germline gives CDR1 SNHLY, CDR2 FYNNEI. This CDR3 reads CASSRDRDRVYGYTF. The CDR3, as DNA: TGTGCCAGCAGTAGAGATCGGGACAGGGTCTATGGCTACACCTTC.

In nucleotides, the CDR3 is TGTGCCAGCAGCCGATGGGGCGGCAATCAGCCCCAGCATTTT. Translating gives CASSRWGGNQPQHF. This chain connects TRBV5-6 to TRBJ1-5; a possible D gene is TRBD1 (5 bases). The CDR3 totals 14 residues. The germline gives CDR1 SGHDT, CDR2 YYEEEE. Trimming removed 4 bases from V and 2 bases from J, with 10 bases in between. Full variable domain (outside the CDR3, taken from reference TRBV5-6 and TRBJ1-5): DAGVTQSPTHLIKTRGQQVTLRCSPKSGHDTVSWYQQALGQGPQFIFQYYEEEERQRGNFPDRFSGHQFPNYSSELNVNALLLGDSALYLCASSRWGGNQPQHFGDGTRLSIL.

This chain links TRBV19 with TRBJ1-1; 7 bases line up with TRBD1. The J segment lost 3 bases and the V segment lost 3 bases, leaving 4 bases of the junction unmatched. The CDR3 runs to 14 residues. CDR1 and CDR2 (germline): LNHDA, SQIVND (reference sequence). For the CDR3, the DNA is TGTGCCAGTAGTATCGGGCAGGGGGACACTGAAGCTTTCTTT. Amino acids: CASSIGQGDTEAFF. Using reference TRBV19 and TRBJ1-1 for the parts outside the CDR3, the full variable domain is DGGITQSPKYLFRKEGQNVTLSCEQNLNHDAMYWYRQDPGQGLRLIYYSQIVNDFQKGDIAEGYSVSREKKESFPLTVTSAQKNPTAFYLCASSIGQGDTEAFFGQGTRLTVV.

The chain has TRBV7-2 and TRBJ2-7; D possibly matches TRBD1 or TRBD2 (5 bases each). Germline-derived CDR1 and CDR2 are SGHTA and FQGNSA. Between the trimmed V and J ends, which lost 1 base and 5 bases, there was a span of 12 bases. The CDR3 length is 14 residues. The CDR3 nucleotides read TGTGCCAGCAGCTTAGTCCGGGGCGCCCACGAGCAGTACTTC. It yields the protein CASSLVRGAHEQYF.

V gene TRBV4-1 combines with J gene TRBJ1-4, with D unclear. Germline V gene data show CDR1 as MGHRA and CDR2 as YSYEKL. The CDR3 contains 13 residues. V was pared by 3 bases and J by 7 bases, with 9 bases between. The CDR3 spells CASSQTYGEKLFF. As DNA, the CDR3 is TGCGCCAGCAGCCAGACTTATGGTGAAAAACTGTTTTTT.

V usage is TRBV5-4 and J usage is TRBJ1-2; TRBD1 aligns across 7 bases. The junction had 6 bases not matched to a gene; V was cut back by 0 bases and J by 4 bases. The CDR3 loop spans 15 amino acids. CDR1 and CDR2 (germline): SGHNT, YYREEE (reference sequence). The CDR3 DNA reads as TGTGCCAGCAGCTTGGCCGATGGACAGGCCTATGGCTACACCTTC. The encoded protein is CASSLADGQAYGYTF.

This chain connects TRBV11-2 to TRBJ1-1; 10 nucleotides align to TRBD1. V gave up 1 base and J gave up 5 bases; unmatched junction bases: 10. Germline lookup yields CDR1 SGHAT and CDR2 FQNNGV. The CDR3 sequence is 17 residues long. The CDR3 spells CASSLGRTGGLQTEAFF. The DNA for the CDR3 is TGTGCCAGCAGCTTAGGACGGACAGGGGGATTGCAAACTGAAGCTTTCTTT. Complete variable domain (other parts from reference TRBV11-2 and TRBJ1-1): EAGVAQSPRYKIIEKRQSVAFWCNPISGHATLYWYQQILGQGPKLLIQFQNNGVVDDSQLPKDRFSAERLKGVDSTLKIQPAKLEDSAVYLCASSLGRTGGLQTEAFFGQGTRLTVV.

Turning to this clone: Other nucleotide sequences from this sample produce the same CDR3. J is TRBJ1-1 and V is TRBV19; no clear D gene. Germline CDR1 and CDR2: LNHDA and SQIVND (reference sequence). The V end was cut by 2 bases, the J end by 1 base, with 5 bases between. This CDR3 spans 13 amino acids. This CDR3 reads CASSIRGNTEAFF. The CDR3 DNA reads TGTGCCAGTAGTATACGGGGGAACACTGAAGCTTTCTTT.